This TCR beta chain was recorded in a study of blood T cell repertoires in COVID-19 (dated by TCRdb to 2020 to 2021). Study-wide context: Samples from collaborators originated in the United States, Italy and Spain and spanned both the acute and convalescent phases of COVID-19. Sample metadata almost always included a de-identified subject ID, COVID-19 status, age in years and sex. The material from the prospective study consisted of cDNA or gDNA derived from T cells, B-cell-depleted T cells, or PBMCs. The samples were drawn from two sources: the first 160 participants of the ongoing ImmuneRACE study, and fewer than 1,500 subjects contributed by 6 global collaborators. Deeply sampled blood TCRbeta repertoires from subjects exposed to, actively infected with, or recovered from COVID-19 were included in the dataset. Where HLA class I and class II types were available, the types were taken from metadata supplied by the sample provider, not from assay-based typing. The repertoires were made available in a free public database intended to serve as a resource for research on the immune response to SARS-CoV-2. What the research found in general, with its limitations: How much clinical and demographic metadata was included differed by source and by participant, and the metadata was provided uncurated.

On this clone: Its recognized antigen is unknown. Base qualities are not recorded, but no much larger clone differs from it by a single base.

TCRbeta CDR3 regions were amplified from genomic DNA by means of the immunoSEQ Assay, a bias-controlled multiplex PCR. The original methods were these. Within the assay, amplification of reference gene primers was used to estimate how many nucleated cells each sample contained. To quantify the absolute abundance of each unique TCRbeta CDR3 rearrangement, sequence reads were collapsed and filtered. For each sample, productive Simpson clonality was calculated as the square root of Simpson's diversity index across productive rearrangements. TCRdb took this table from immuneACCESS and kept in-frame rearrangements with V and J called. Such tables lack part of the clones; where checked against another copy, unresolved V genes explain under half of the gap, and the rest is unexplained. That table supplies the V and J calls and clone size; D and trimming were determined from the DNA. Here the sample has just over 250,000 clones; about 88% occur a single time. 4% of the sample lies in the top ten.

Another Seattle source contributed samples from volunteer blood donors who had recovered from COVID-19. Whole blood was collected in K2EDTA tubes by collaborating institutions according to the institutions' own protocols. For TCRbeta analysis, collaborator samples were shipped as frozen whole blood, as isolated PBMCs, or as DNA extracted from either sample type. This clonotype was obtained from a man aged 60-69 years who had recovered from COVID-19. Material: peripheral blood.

The CDR3 is CASSWQESYEQYF. The nucleotide sequence is TGTGCCAGCAGTTGGCAGGAATCGTACGAGCAGTACTTC. The sequence joins TRBV27 to TRBJ2-7; no D segment can be confidently identified. CDR1 and CDR2 were assigned from the germline V gene (reference sequence) as MNHEY and SMNVEV. Relative to germline, V is 4 bases shorter and J is 4 bases shorter, with 11 bases between their ends. Spanning cysteine to phenylalanine, the CDR3 consists of 13 amino acids. Just the 39-base CDR3 DNA is kept, in frame starting at base 1.